This entry lists 31 T cell receptor beta chains sequenced from one sample in a study of cytomegalovirus exposure and HLA in healthy donors. Researchers ran the PCR with 60 Vbeta and 13 Jbeta primers. Assay: immunoSEQ multiplex PCR; the TCRdb copy retains only in-frame clones and omits some. Its listing shows some 76,000 clones. Specimen: PBMCs. Every receptor here comes from a man in his forties in good health and CMV-seronegative.

The chain employs TRBV7-9 and TRBJ1-2, with 7 bases identical to TRBD1. With V trimmed by 7 bases and J by 6 bases, 8 bases remained unmatched. The CDR3 is 13 amino acids. Germline-derived CDR1 and CDR2 are SEHNR and FQNEAQ (reference sequence). CDR3 DNA: TGTGCCAGCACCGCGACAGGGAAAAATGGCTACACCTTC. This gives the protein CASTATGKNGYTF.

The chain joins TRBV5-8 to TRBJ2-1; 7 bases are shared with TRBD2. The CDR3 contains 17 residues. The J segment lost 0 bases and the V segment lost 1 base, leaving 7 bases of the junction unmatched. Germline-derived CDR1 and CDR2 are SGHTS and YDEGEE. In DNA, the CDR3 is TGTGCCAGCAGCTTGTTCGCTAGCGGACTCTCCTACAATGAGCAGTTCTTC. Translated: CASSLFASGLSYNEQFF. Supplemented by reference TRBV5-8 and TRBJ2-1, the full variable domain reads EAGVTQSPTHLIKTRGQQATLRCSPISGHTSVYWYQQALGLGLQFLLWYDEGEERNRGNFPPRFSGRQFPNYSSELNVNALELEDSALYLCASSLFASGLSYNEQFFGPGTRLTVL.

Here the CDR3 DNA reads TGTGCCAGCAGCTTAGATATAGGGGTTTATAGCAATCAGCCCCAGCATTTT. It specifies CASSLDIGVYSNQPQHF. The rearrangement links TRBV7-2 to TRBJ1-5; tentative D call: TRBD1 (5 bases). Per the germline V gene, CDR1 is SGHTA and CDR2 is FQGNSA. This CDR3 is 17 amino acids long. V was trimmed by 1 base and J by 0 bases, leaving 13 bases between them.

This rearrangement joins TRBV30 to TRBJ2-7; 7 bases align to TRBD1. Trimming removed 3 bases from V and 0 bases from J; junction bases left unmatched: 5. The V gene's germline CDR1 is GTSNPN and CDR2 SVGIG (reference sequence). The length of the CDR3 is 14 residues. CDR3 nucleotide sequence: TGTGCCTGGAGGGGGACAGCTTTCTCCTACGAGCAGTACTTC. Translating it yields CAWRGTAFSYEQYF.

The chain has TRBV4-3 and TRBJ1-1; D not resolved. Germline CDR1 and CDR2: LGHNA and YSLEER. The CDR3 is made up of 15 amino acids. V was trimmed by 3 bases and J by 0 bases, leaving 11 bases between them. DNA of the CDR3: TGCGCCAGCAGCCACAGCGGCAGCATGAACACTGAAGCTTTCTTT. Protein: CASSHSGSMNTEAFF.

The CDR3 DNA is TGTGCCAGCAGCTTAGTGCCCCAGGGAGGTAACACTGAAGCTTTCTTT. Translating it yields CASSLVPQGGNTEAFF. The V gene is TRBV11-2, the J gene TRBJ1-1; TRBD1 is a possible D gene (5 bases). This CDR3 has 16 residues. V shed 1 base and J shed 2 bases, with 14 bases lying between them. From germline, CDR1 is SGHAT and CDR2 FQNNGV. Looking up the rest from reference TRBV11-2 and TRBJ1-1 gives the full variable domain: EAGVAQSPRYKIIEKRQSVAFWCNPISGHATLYWYQQILGQGPKLLIQFQNNGVVDDSQLPKDRFSAERLKGVDSTLKIQPAKLEDSAVYLCASSLVPQGGNTEAFFGQGTRLTVV.

V usage is TRBV7-8 and J usage is TRBJ1-5, with a tentative D call TRBD1 (6 bases). Deletions cut 1 base from V and 3 bases from J, with 16 bases between. Per the germline V gene, CDR1 is SGHVS and CDR2 is FQNEAQ. This CDR3 contains 17 residues. The CDR3 DNA reads TGTGCCAGCAGCTTAGTGGCAGGGGAGTTGGTCAATCAGCCCCAGCATTTT. Protein sequence: CASSLVAGELVNQPQHF.

The genes are TRBV6-5 and TRBJ2-3, with 7 bases lining up with TRBD1. The CDR3 has 16 amino acids. The ends lost 2 bases at V and 8 bases at J; junction bases unmatched: 13. Looked up from germline, CDR1 is MNHEY and CDR2 is SVGAGI. CDR3 DNA sequence: TGTGCCAGCAGTTACCGTAACAGGGGCCCACTTGCTACGCAGTATTTT. This codes for CASSYRNRGPLATQYF.

This chain links TRBV5-4 with TRBJ2-5; TRBD2 agrees at 7 bases. J gave up 5 bases and V 0 bases, and 10 bases lay outside the gene matches. The CDR3 covers 16 residues. CDR1 and CDR2 (germline): SGHNT, YYREEE (reference sequence). The CDR3 DNA follows: TGTGCCAGCAGCTTGGCCTCTTGGGGGGGGAAGGAGACCCAGTACTTC. Its translation is CASSLASWGGKETQYF.

The V gene is TRBV5-6, the J gene TRBJ1-2; D gene unclear. CDR1 and CDR2 (germline): SGHDT, YYEEEE. V shed 2 bases and J shed 8 bases, with 19 bases lying between them. This CDR3 comprises 15 residues. The CDR3 loop is CASSFEGAAFRGYTF. Written as DNA, the CDR3 is TGTGCCAGCAGCTTCGAGGGTGCTGCTTTCCGGGGCTACACCTTC.

This chain connects TRBV4-1 to TRBJ1-4; 10 nucleotides agree with TRBD1. V lost 4 bases to trimming and J lost 14 bases; unmatched junction nucleotides: 7. Germline V gene sequence: CDR1 MGHRA, CDR2 YSYEKL. This CDR3 is built from 13 residues. CDR3 sequence reads: CASSRGTGDLLFF. In DNA form, the CDR3 reads TGCGCCAGCAGCCGAGGGACAGGGGACCTCCTGTTTTTT.

The chain joins TRBV6-5 to TRBJ2-2; TRBD1 matches at 7 bases. CDR3 length: 16 amino acids. CDR1 is MNHEY, CDR2 SVGAGI, per germline. After removal of 4 bases from V and 4 bases from J, the junction contained 9 bases not matched to a gene. CDR3 bases: TGTGCCAGCAGTTCCCGACAGGGTGATGGCACCGGGGAGCTGTTTTTT. It translates to CASSSRQGDGTGELFF.

The chain uses TRBV30 and TRBJ2-7; 9 nucleotides match TRBD1. The CDR3 consists of 14 residues. With 4 bases clipped from V and 2 bases from J, the junction kept 6 bases outside the gene matches. Germline V CDR1 and CDR2: GTSNPN, SVGIG (reference sequence). The CDR3 here is CAWNPTGGPYEQYF. CDR3 nucleotide sequence: TGTGCCTGGAACCCAACAGGGGGCCCCTACGAGCAGTACTTC.

The V and J genes are TRBV27 and TRBJ2-2; 11 bases line up with TRBD1. This CDR3 spans 16 amino acids. The trim removed 1 base at V and 5 bases at J, leaving 3 bases unmatched. Germline lookup yields CDR1 MNHEY and CDR2 SMNVEV (reference sequence). The CDR3 coding sequence is TGTGCCAGCAGTTTATGGGGACAGGGGGGAACCGGGGAGCTGTTTTTT. Residues: CASSLWGQGGTGELFF.

V and J are TRBV27 and TRBJ2-3, with 13 bases identical to TRBD2. Trimming took 1 base from V and 4 from J; bases not matched to a gene: 5. This CDR3 has 17 residues. The germline V gene encodes CDR1 MNHEY and CDR2 SMNVEV (reference sequence). This chain's CDR3 is CASSLWGTSGAPDTQYF. CDR3 sequence (DNA): TGTGCCAGCAGTTTATGGGGGACTAGCGGGGCCCCAGATACGCAGTATTTT.

CDR3: CAWSTVTGDRAFF. CDR3 sequence (DNA): TGTGCCTGGAGTACGGTGACAGGGGATAGGGCTTTCTTT. The chain has TRBV30 and TRBJ1-1; 8 bases align to TRBD1. The germline gives CDR1 GTSNPN, CDR2 SVGIG (reference sequence). The CDR3 length is 13 residues. V lost 2 bases to trimming and J lost 11 bases; unmatched junction nucleotides: 10.

The rearrangement joins TRBV7-9 to TRBJ2-7, with D tentatively TRBD1 (5 bases). V was pared by 3 bases and J by 7 bases, with 7 bases between. The CDR3 runs 11 residues. The germline CDR1 and CDR2 sequences are SEHNR and FQNEAQ (reference sequence). The CDR3 nucleotides read TGTGCCAGCAGCTTCCGACAGGAGCAGTACTTC. The encoded protein is CASSFRQEQYF.

The chain links TRBV15 to TRBJ1-1, with 8 bases lining up with TRBD1. Germline V gives CDR1 LNHNV, CDR2 YYDKDF (reference sequence). The V segment lost 3 bases and the J segment 10 bases; nucleotides outside the gene matches: 4. This CDR3 contains 12 residues. The CDR3 coding sequence is TGTGCCACCAGCAGCCACAGGGGGACAGCTTTCTTT. Protein sequence: CATSSHRGTAFF.

The gene calls are TRBV7-2 and TRBJ1-1; 8 bases line up with TRBD1. Germline loops: CDR1 SGHTA, CDR2 FQGNSA. Losses at the gene ends were 3 bases for V and 5 bases for J; bases not matched to a gene: 5. The CDR3 covers 14 residues. CDR3 amino acids: CASSFPGGGTEAFF. In DNA form, the CDR3 reads TGTGCCAGCAGCTTCCCAGGGGGCGGAACTGAAGCTTTCTTT.

The chain couples TRBV7-2 to TRBJ1-2, with 7 bases lining up with TRBD1. The CDR3 totals 15 residues. V trimming: 2 bases; J trimming: 5 bases; junction bases outside the gene matches: 8. CDR1 SGHTA and CDR2 FQGNSA come from the germline V gene. The CDR3 protein is CASSLSGTASYGYTF. CDR3 nucleotides: TGTGCCAGCAGCTTATCCGGGACAGCCTCTTATGGCTACACCTTC. Full variable domain (rest looked up from reference TRBV7-2 and TRBJ1-2): GAGVSQSPSNKVTEKGKDVELRCDPISGHTALYWYRQSLGQGLEFLIYFQGNSAPDKSGLPSDRFSAERTGGSVSTLTIQRTQQEDSAVYLCASSLSGTASYGYTFGSGTRLTVV.

With respect to this clone: Sequence at one end of the junction differs from germline and may be a read error. The rearrangement links TRBV20-1 to TRBJ1-1; no definite D call. This CDR3 is built from 11 residues. The germline V gene encodes CDR1 DFQATT and CDR2 SNEGSKA (reference sequence). In DNA form, the CDR3 reads TGCAATGCTATAAGTCGCGTAGAAGCTTTCTTT. It is translated as CNAISRVEAFF.

The rearrangement joins TRBV27 to TRBJ2-7; 7 bases match TRBD1. CDR3 size: 15 residues. V trimming: 2 bases; J trimming: 3 bases; junction bases outside the gene matches: 7. CDR1 and CDR2 from the germline V gene are MNHEY and SMNVEV (reference sequence). The CDR3 region has the DNA TGTGCCAGCAGTTTAAGGGGACAGCCAGACTACGAGCAGTACTTC. This translates into CASSLRGQPDYEQYF.

The chain couples TRBV18 to TRBJ1-2, with TRBD1 as a possible D gene (5 bases). Trimming removed 2 bases from V and 5 bases from J, with 12 bases in between. The CDR3 contains 14 residues. In germline, CDR1 is KGHSH, CDR2 LQKENI. For the CDR3, the DNA is TGTGCCAGCTCACCAGCGCGACAGTCTTATGGCTACACCTTC. Protein sequence: CASSPARQSYGYTF.

The rearrangement joins TRBV11-3 to TRBJ2-1; tentative D call: TRBD1 (6 bases). Trimming pared 5 bases from V and 0 bases from J, leaving 11 bases between. The CDR3 is made up of 15 amino acids. Germline values: CDR1 SGHNT, CDR2 YENEEA. The CDR3 DNA sequence: TGTGCCAGCAGCGTCGGACAGAGCTCCTACAATGAGCAGTTCTTC. Translated, it gives CASSVGQSSYNEQFF. Looking up the rest from reference TRBV11-3 and TRBJ2-1 gives the full variable domain: EAGVVQSPRYKIIEKKQPVAFWCNPISGHNTLYWYLQNLGQGPELLIRYENEEAVDDSQLPKDRFSAERLKGVDSTLKIQPAELGDSAVYLCASSVGQSSYNEQFFGPGTRLTVL.

This chain connects TRBV2 to TRBJ2-7, with 7 bases lining up with TRBD1. After removal of 4 bases from V and 2 bases from J, the junction contained 14 bases not matched to a gene. This CDR3 region has 17 residues. Germline V gene lookup returns CDR1 SNHLY and CDR2 FYNNEI. The CDR3 DNA reads TGTGCCAGCAGTGCCAGTAGAGACCGGGACAGAACCTACGAGCAGTACTTC. Protein sequence: CASSASRDRDRTYEQYF.

CDR3 loop: CASRSGQNTEAFF. CDR3 sequence (DNA): TGTGCCAGCAGATCGGGACAGAACACTGAAGCTTTCTTT. V usage is TRBV5-4 and J usage is TRBJ1-1; a possible D gene is TRBD1 (6 bases). This CDR3 is 13 amino acids long. Trimming removed 5 bases at V and 1 base at J, with 9 bases between. Per the germline V gene, CDR1 is SGHNT and CDR2 is YYREEE (reference sequence).

CDR3 in amino acids: CATAGFPNYGYTF. CDR3 bases: TGTGCCACGGCAGGCTTCCCTAACTATGGCTACACCTTC. This chain links TRBV27 with TRBJ1-2; D is undetermined. V lost 10 bases, J lost 0 bases, and 12 bases lay in between. CDR1 is MNHEY, CDR2 SMNVEV, per germline (reference sequence). CDR3 length equals 13 residues.

The chain carries TRBV28 and TRBJ1-5, with 7 bases matching TRBD1. Germline V gives CDR1 MDHEN, CDR2 SYDVKM. V lost 3 bases and J lost 13; bases outside the gene matches: 9. CDR3 length: 13 residues. The CDR3 coding sequence is TGTGCCAGCAGTTTTTTTGACAGGGCCGGGCAGCATTTT. The encoded protein is CASSFFDRAGQHF.

The gene calls are TRBV7-2 and TRBJ2-3; no definite D call. This CDR3 has 12 amino acids. CDR1 and CDR2 (germline): SGHTA, FQGNSA. V was clipped by 5 bases and J by 7 bases, with 10 bases between them. The CDR3 sequence is CASSPAVNTQYF. The CDR3 bases are TGTGCCAGCAGCCCCGCGGTCAATACGCAGTATTTT.

The chain has TRBV2 and TRBJ1-3; 8 nucleotides match TRBD1. Germline V gene sequence: CDR1 SNHLY, CDR2 FYNNEI. V gave up 5 bases and J gave up 3 bases; unmatched junction bases: 6. The CDR3 is made up of 15 amino acids. The CDR3 sequence is CASSYGQGGGNTIYF. For the CDR3, the DNA is TGTGCCAGCAGTTACGGACAGGGCGGTGGAAACACCATATATTTT.

V usage is TRBV6-1 and J usage is TRBJ1-5; TRBD1 matches 7 bases. This CDR3 has 15 residues. The V segment lost 4 bases and the J segment 1 base; nucleotides outside the gene matches: 4. The germline V gene has CDR1 MNHNS and CDR2 SASEGT. For the CDR3, the DNA is TGTGCCAGCAGTGCCAGGGGGGCGAGCAATCAGCCCCAGCATTTT. Translating it yields CASSARGASNQPQHF.